This T cell receptor beta chain derives from a study of control samples from healthy donors and cancer patients. Assay used: immunoSEQ multiplex PCR; TCRdb lists only in-frame clones, some missing. The sample carries approximately 220,000 clones, 85% to 95% recorded once. This CDR3 region has 13 residues. Germline CDR1 and CDR2: SGHRS and YFSETQ. Trimming took 7 bases from V and 5 from J, leaving 15 bases between them. The chain uses TRBV5-1 and TRBJ2-5; unclear D gene. The sequence came from a man aged 50-60 years in good health. Sequenced material: blood. The CDR3 sequence is CASGIENPETQYF. The CDR3, as DNA: TGCGCCAGCGGTATTGAGAACCCGGAGACCCAGTACTTC.